The clone carrying this T cell receptor (beta chain) was seen a handful of times. The sample originates from a study of early T cells in non-severe SARS-CoV-2 infection. This CDR3 contains 12 residues. Germline CDR1 is ENHRY and CDR2 is SYGVKD. Trimming removed 6 bases at V and 0 bases at J, with 6 bases between. Each cDNA molecule carried a unique molecular identifier. TCRdb passed the 5' RACE reads through MiXCR, listing each CDR3 protein once. The data contain tens of thousands of distinct CDR3 sequences, 16% of them singletons. The V call is TRBV10-3, the J call TRBJ2-7; weak D call: TRBD2 (6 bases). This specimen was whole blood, taken at baseline. This TCR derives from an adult who was a healthcare worker with PCR-confirmed SARS-CoV-2 infection or an uninfected control (not recorded which). CDR3 in DNA: TGTGCCATCAGAGCGGGCTCCTACGAGCAGTACTTC. It specifies CAIRAGSYEQYF.